The clone carrying this T cell receptor beta chain was seen just once. This sample is drawn from a study of CD8 T cells in Susac syndrome. Random hexamers were used to reverse transcribe the RNA input (about 0.5 to 1 ug). An immunoSEQ multiplex PCR amplified TCR beta CDR3 over 54 Vbeta and 13 Jbeta. TCRdb itself ran the immunoSEQ multiplex PCR reads through MiXCR, one entry per CDR3 protein. The sample lists 200,000 to 250,000 distinct CDR3 sequences, approximately 94% seen once, with 0.15% in the top ten. Sequencing was carried out using CD4+ T cells from PBMCs. This receptor was identified in a human donor with Susac syndrome.

In DNA form, the CDR3 reads TGTGCCAGCAGGCCGGGACGGATTAATTCACCCCTCCACTTT. Its translation is CASRPGRINSPLHF. The rearrangement joins TRBV6-2 or TRBV6-3 to TRBJ1-6; TRBD1 might be the D (5 bases). This CDR3 has 14 amino acids. Trimming took off 6 bases at V and 6 bases at J, with 12 bases between the two ends. Germline CDR1 reads MNHEY; CDR2 reads SVGEGT.